Below, 12 T cell receptor beta chains from the same sample are listed, as sequenced in a study of shared clonotypes between healthy human individuals. Sequencing was performed with immunoSEQ multiplex PCR; in TCRdb, only in-frame clones are kept and a portion is missing. The sample has roughly 1,000,000 clones; more than 75% are singletons. The sample consisted of memory CD4+ T cells from PBMCs. Sample subset: CD45RA-negative fraction. These receptors were collected from a man aged 18 to 30 in good health. Some clones in this sample may be carry-over from other donors' samples.

The chain carries TRBV28 and TRBJ1-2, with no clear D. Trimming left V 6 bases short and J 4 bases short, with 18 bases between. Per the germline V gene, CDR1 is MDHEN and CDR2 is SYDVKM. The CDR3 is 15 residues long. The CDR3 reads CASSPPRAEGYGYTF. The CDR3 bases are TGTGCCAGCAGCCCGCCCCGAGCGGAGGGCTATGGCTACACCTTC.

The chain employs TRBV7-2 and TRBJ1-3; 8 bases map to TRBD1. CDR3 length: 14 residues. The junction had 1 base not matched to a gene; V was cut back by 4 bases and J by 2 bases. Germline-derived CDR1 and CDR2 are SGHTA and FQGNSA. CDR3 sequence: CASSSRGPGNTIYF. CDR3 coding DNA: TGTGCCAGCAGCTCCAGGGGGCCTGGAAACACCATATATTTT. Supplemented by reference TRBV7-2 and TRBJ1-3, the full variable domain reads GAGVSQSPSNKVTEKGKDVELRCDPISGHTALYWYRQSLGQGLEFLIYFQGNSAPDKSGLPSDRFSAERTGGSVSTLTIQRTQQEDSAVYLCASSSRGPGNTIYFGEGSWLTVV.

This chain connects TRBV6-1 to TRBJ1-2; the D is unclear. This CDR3 comprises 13 residues. Germline V gene data show CDR1 as MNHNS and CDR2 as SASEGT. Trimming took 7 bases from V and 2 from J, leaving 11 bases between them. CDR3 sequence (DNA): TGTGCCAGCATCGTGGGCAGGAACTATGGCTACACCTTC. Translation: CASIVGRNYGYTF.

This sequence joins TRBV6-5 and TRBJ2-7, with D unclear. Germline V gene sequence: CDR1 MNHEY, CDR2 SVGAGI. This CDR3 comprises 14 residues. V was clipped by 8 bases and J by 3 bases, with 17 bases between them. CDR3: CASSPRVLHYEQYF. As DNA, the CDR3 is TGTGCCAGCTCCCCACGGGTACTCCACTACGAGCAGTACTTC.

This clone came up a few times. The chain couples TRBV27 to TRBJ1-5, with 7 bases matching TRBD1. The germline V gene encodes CDR1 MNHEY and CDR2 SMNVEV (reference sequence). CDR3 length: 14 residues. V trimming: 5 bases; J trimming: 1 base; junction bases outside the gene matches: 2. CDR3 sequence reads: CASSQGDSNQPQHF. The CDR3 DNA is TGTGCCAGCAGTCAGGGGGACAGCAATCAGCCCCAGCATTTT.

In its sample, this clone was seen a few times. The chain employs TRBV27 and TRBJ1-1; perhaps TRBD1 as D (6 bases). CDR1 is MNHEY and CDR2 is SMNVEV in the germline V gene (reference sequence). With 4 bases removed from V and 5 bases from J, the gap between germline ends came to 14 bases. The CDR3 runs 14 residues. This CDR3 reads CASSSAGEWTEAFF. The DNA for the CDR3 is TGTGCCAGCAGTTCGGCAGGGGAATGGACTGAAGCTTTCTTT.

The J gene is TRBJ2-7, the V gene TRBV7-6; 8 positions agree with TRBD1. J was trimmed by 6 bases and V by 2 bases; bases with no gene match: 6. CDR1 and CDR2 from the germline V gene are SGHVS and FNYEAQ. There are 14 residues in the CDR3. The CDR3 nucleotides read TGTGCCAGCAGCTTATGGACAGGGCAGGCCGAGCAGTACTTC. Its protein is CASSLWTGQAEQYF.

In this sample, this clone turned up many times. The chain couples TRBV30 to TRBJ1-6; the D gene is possibly TRBD1 (6 bases). V was pared by 5 bases and J by 7 bases, with 12 bases between. Germline CDR1 reads GTSNPN; CDR2 reads SVGIG (reference sequence). The CDR3 loop spans 13 amino acids. DNA for the CDR3: TGTGCCTGGTCTGGACAGTCGAATTCACCCCTCCACTTT. This translates into CAWSGQSNSPLHF.

V is TRBV7-8 and J is TRBJ2-2, with D hard to call. The V end lost 5 bases, the J end lost 3 bases, and 10 bases lay between the germline ends. Germline loops: CDR1 SGHVS, CDR2 FQNEAQ. The CDR3 is made up of 14 amino acids. The CDR3 is CASSRSRDTGELFF. CDR3 coding DNA: TGTGCCAGCAGCCGTTCCCGGGACACCGGGGAGCTGTTTTTT. The whole variable domain, remainder taken from reference TRBV7-8 and TRBJ2-2, is GAGVSQSPRYKVAKRGQDVALRCDPISGHVSLFWYQQALGQGPEFLTYFQNEAQLDKSGLPSDRFFAERPEGSVSTLKIQRTQQEDSAVYLCASSRSRDTGELFFGEGSRLTVL.

The chain employs TRBV6-5 and TRBJ1-5; D unclear. There are 13 residues in the CDR3. Germline V gives CDR1 MNHEY, CDR2 SVGAGI. V shed 2 bases and J shed 7 bases, with 9 bases lying between them. The CDR3 spells CASSYTVGQPQHF. The CDR3 nucleotides are TGTGCCAGCAGTTACACCGTTGGGCAGCCCCAGCATTTT.

There are a few counts of this clone. At the DNA level, this CDR3 is encoded by other sequences in the same sample as well. The rearrangement joins TRBV28 to TRBJ1-2, with D hard to call. V dropped 5 bases and J dropped 2 bases, with 3 bases sitting between them. CDR1 and CDR2 from the germline V gene are MDHEN and SYDVKM. The CDR3 contains 11 residues. In DNA, the CDR3 is TGTGCCAGCAGTCAGAACTATGGCTACACCTTC. It is translated as CASSQNYGYTF.

The chain uses TRBV5-4 and TRBJ1-2, with D maybe TRBD1 (5 bases). This CDR3 is built from 12 residues. The germline CDR1 and CDR2 sequences are SGHNT and YYREEE (reference sequence). The ends were cut back, 4 bases at V and 8 bases at J, with 12 bases in the middle. The DNA for the CDR3 is TGTGCCAGCAGCACGGGGACGCGGGGCTACACCTTC. It is translated as CASSTGTRGYTF.